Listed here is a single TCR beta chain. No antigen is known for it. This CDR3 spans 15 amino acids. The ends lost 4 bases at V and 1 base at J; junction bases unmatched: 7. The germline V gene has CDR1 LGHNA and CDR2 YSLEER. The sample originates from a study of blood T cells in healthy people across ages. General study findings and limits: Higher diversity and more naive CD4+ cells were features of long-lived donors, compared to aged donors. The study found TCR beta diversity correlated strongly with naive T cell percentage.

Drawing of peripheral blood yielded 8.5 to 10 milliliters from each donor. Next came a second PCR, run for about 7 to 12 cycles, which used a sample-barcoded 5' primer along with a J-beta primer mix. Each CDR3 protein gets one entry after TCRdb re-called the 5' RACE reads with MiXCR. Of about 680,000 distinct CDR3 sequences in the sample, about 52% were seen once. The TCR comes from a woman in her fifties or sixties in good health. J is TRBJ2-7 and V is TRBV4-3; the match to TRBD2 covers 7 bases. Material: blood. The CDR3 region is CASSPGGPRSYEQYF. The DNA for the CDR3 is TGCGCCAGCAGCCCGGGAGGTCCCCGTTCCTACGAGCAGTACTTC.